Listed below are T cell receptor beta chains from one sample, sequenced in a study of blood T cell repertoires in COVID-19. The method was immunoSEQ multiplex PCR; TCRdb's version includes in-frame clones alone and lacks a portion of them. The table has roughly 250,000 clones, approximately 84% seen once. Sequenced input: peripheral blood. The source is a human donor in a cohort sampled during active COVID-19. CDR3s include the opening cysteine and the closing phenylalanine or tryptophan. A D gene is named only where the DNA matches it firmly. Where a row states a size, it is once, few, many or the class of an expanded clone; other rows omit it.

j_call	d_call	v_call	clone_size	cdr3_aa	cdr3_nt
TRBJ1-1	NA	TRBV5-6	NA	CASSPWVGSHEAFF	TGTGCCAGCAGCCCGTGGGTGGGGAGCCATGAAGCTTTCTTT
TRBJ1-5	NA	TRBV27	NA	CASSQGPHQPQHF	TGTGCCAGCAGCCAGGGGCCCCATCAGCCCCAGCATTTT
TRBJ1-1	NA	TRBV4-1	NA	CASSQGALQNEAFF	TGCGCCAGCAGCCAAGGGGCGTTACAGAATGAAGCTTTCTTT
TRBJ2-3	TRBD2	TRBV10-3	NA	CAITTSGSSTDTQYF	TGTGCCATCACGACTAGCGGGTCTAGCACAGATACGCAGTATTTT
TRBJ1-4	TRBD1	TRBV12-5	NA	CASGLGNRGTDEKLFF	TGTGCTAGTGGTTTGGGAAACAGGGGAACGGATGAAAAACTGTTTTTT
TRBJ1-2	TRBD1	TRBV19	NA	CASRGTGGDYGYTF	TGTGCCAGTAGAGGGACAGGGGGCGACTATGGCTACACCTTC
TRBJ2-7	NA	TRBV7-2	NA	CASSLGSASSYEQYF	TGTGCCAGCAGCCTCGGTTCCGCTTCATCCTACGAGCAGTACTTC
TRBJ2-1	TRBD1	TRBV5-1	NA	CASSRRDRVRNEQFF	TGCGCCAGCAGCCGCCGGGACAGGGTACGCAATGAGCAGTTCTTC
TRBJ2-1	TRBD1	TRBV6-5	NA	CASAGGGPYNEQFF	TGTGCCAGTGCAGGGGGCGGCCCCTACAATGAGCAGTTCTTC
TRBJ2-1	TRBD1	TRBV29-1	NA	CSVDPGQGVDEQFF	TGCAGCGTTGACCCGGGACAGGGGGTTGATGAGCAGTTCTTC
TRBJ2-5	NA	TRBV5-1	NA	CASSLQPGRETQYF	TGCGCCAGCAGCTTGCAGCCGGGGAGGGAGACCCAGTACTTC
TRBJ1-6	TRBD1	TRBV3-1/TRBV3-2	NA	CASSQEGQGYNSPLHF	TGTGCCAGCAGCCAGGAGGGACAGGGGTATAATTCACCCCTCCACTTT
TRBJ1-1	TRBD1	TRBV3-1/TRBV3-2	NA	CASSRGGSSEAFF	TGTGCCAGCAGCCGAGGGGGCTCCTCTGAAGCTTTCTTT
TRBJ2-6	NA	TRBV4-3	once	CASSQDRSGAGSGANVLTF	TGCGCCAGCAGCCAAGATAGATCAGGGGCCGGCTCTGGGGCCAACGTCCTGACTTTC
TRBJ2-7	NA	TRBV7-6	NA	CASSLGGQSYEQYF	TGTGCCAGCAGCTTAGGGGGGCAAAGCTACGAGCAGTACTTC
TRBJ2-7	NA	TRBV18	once	CASSPLGYEQYF	TGTGCCAGCTCCCCCCTCGGCTACGAGCAGTACTTC
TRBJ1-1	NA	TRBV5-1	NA	CASSHIRGTEAFF	TGCGCCAGCAGCCACATCAGGGGCACTGAAGCTTTCTTT
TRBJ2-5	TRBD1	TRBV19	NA	CASSIQYRGQGETQYF	TGTGCCAGTAGTATCCAGTACAGGGGGCAAGGGGAGACCCAGTACTTC
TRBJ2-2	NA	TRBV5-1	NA	CASSLAAQTTGELFF	TGCGCCAGCAGCTTGGCGGCCCAGACTACCGGGGAGCTGTTTTTT
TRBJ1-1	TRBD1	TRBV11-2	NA	CASSFFWTGEDTEAFF	TGTGCCAGCAGCTTTTTTTGGACAGGGGAGGACACTGAAGCTTTCTTT
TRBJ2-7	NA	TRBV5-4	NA	CASSFEGAPAEQYF	TGTGCCAGCAGCTTTGAGGGCGCCCCCGCCGAGCAGTACTTC
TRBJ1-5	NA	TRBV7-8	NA	CASSLRSRENAVYQPQHF	TGTGCCAGCAGCTTACGGTCCAGGGAAAATGCGGTGTATCAGCCCCAGCATTTT
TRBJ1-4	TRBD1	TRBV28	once	CASSFPRQGFNEKLFF	TGTGCCAGCAGTTTCCCTCGACAGGGGTTTAATGAAAAACTGTTTTTT
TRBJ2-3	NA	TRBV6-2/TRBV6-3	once	CASSWAREYTQYF	TGTGCCAGCAGCTGGGCCCGCGAGTATACGCAGTATTTT
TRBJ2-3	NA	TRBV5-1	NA	CASSPNSRTDTQYF	TGCGCCAGCAGCCCTAATAGTCGGACAGATACGCAGTATTTT
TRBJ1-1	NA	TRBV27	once	CASSSIRGWAEAFF	TGTGCCAGCAGTTCGATAAGGGGGTGGGCTGAAGCTTTCTTT
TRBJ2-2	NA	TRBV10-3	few	CAISEPDTNTGELFF	TGTGCCATCAGTGAGCCGGACACAAACACCGGGGAGCTGTTTTTT
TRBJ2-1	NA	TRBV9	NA	CASSVARYNEQFF	TGTGCCAGCAGCGTAGCCAGATACAATGAGCAGTTCTTC
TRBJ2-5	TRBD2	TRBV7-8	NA	CASSLMGTSGMPRETQYF	TGTGCCAGCAGCCTCATGGGGACTAGCGGGATGCCGCGGGAGACCCAGTACTTC
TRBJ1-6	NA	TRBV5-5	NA	CASSFGAENSPLHF	TGTGCCAGCAGCTTTGGGGCAGAAAATTCACCCCTCCACTTT
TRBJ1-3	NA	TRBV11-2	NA	CASSFSGIGNTIYF	TGTGCCAGCAGCTTCTCCGGGATTGGAAACACCATATATTTT
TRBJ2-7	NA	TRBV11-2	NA	CASSLDRDYEQYF	TGTGCCAGCAGCTTAGATCGGGACTACGAGCAGTACTTC
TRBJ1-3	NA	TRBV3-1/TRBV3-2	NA	CASSSLRGSGNTIYF	TGTGCCAGCAGCTCCCTTCGGGGCTCTGGAAACACCATATATTTT